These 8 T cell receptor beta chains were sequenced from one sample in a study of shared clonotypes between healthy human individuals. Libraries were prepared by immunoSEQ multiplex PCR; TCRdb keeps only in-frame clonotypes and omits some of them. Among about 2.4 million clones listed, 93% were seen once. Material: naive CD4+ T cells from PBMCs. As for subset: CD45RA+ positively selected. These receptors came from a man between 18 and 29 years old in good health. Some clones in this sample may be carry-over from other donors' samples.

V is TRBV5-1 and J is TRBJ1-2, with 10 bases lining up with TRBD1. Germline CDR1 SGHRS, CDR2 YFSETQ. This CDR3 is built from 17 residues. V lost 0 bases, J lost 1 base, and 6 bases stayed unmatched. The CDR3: CASSLGQGAGGNYGYTF. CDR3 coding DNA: TGCGCCAGCAGCTTGGGACAGGGGGCAGGTGGTAACTATGGCTACACCTTC. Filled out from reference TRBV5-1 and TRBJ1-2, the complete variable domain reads KAGVTQTPRYLIKTRGQQVTLSCSPISGHRSVSWYQQTPGQGLQFLFEYFSETQRNKGNFPGRFSGRQFSNSRSEMNVSTLELGDSALYLCASSLGQGAGGNYGYTFGSGTRLTVV.

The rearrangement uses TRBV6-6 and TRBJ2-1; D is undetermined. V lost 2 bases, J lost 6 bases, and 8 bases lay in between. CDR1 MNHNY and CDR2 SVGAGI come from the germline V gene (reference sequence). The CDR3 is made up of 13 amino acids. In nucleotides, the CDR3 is TGTGCCAGCAGTTACCCCCCGGGCAATGAGCAGTTCTTC. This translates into CASSYPPGNEQFF.

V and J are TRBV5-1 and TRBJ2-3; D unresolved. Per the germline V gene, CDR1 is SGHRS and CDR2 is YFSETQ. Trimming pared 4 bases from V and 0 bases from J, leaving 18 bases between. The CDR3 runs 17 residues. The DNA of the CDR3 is TGCGCCAGCAGCCACGCCCGGAGCGTATCTAGCACAGATACGCAGTATTTT. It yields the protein CASSHARSVSSTDTQYF.

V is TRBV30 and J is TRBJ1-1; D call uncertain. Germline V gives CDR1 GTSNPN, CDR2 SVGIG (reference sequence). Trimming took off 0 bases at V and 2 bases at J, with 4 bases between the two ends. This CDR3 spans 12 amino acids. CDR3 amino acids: CAWSVFNTEAFF. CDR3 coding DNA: TGTGCCTGGAGTGTATTTAACACTGAAGCTTTCTTT.

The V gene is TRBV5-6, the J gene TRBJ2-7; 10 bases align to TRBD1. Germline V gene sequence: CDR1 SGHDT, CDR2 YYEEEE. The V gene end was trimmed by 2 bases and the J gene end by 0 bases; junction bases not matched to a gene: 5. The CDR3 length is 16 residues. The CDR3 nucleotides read TGTGCCAGCAGCTTTACTGGGACAGGGGACTCCTACGAGCAGTACTTC. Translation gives CASSFTGTGDSYEQYF.

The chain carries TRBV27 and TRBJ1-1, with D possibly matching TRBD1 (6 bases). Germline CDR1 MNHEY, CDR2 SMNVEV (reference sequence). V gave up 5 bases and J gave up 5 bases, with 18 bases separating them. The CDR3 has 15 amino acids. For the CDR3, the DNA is TGTGCCAGCAGTGGTACTCTTACAGGGATGACTGAAGCTTTCTTT. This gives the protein CASSGTLTGMTEAFF.

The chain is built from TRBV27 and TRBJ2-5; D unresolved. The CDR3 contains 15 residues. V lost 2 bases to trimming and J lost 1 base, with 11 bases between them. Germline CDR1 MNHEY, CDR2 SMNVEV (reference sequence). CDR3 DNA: TGTGCCAGCAGTTTAGTGGGCAGGAGCCAAGAGACCCAGTACTTC. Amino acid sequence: CASSLVGRSQETQYF.

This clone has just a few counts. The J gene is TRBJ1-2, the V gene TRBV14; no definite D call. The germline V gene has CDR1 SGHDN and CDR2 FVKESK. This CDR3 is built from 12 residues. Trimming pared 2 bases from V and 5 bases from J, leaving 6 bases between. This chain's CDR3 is CASSQTSYGYTF. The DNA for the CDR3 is TGTGCCAGCAGCCAAACATCATATGGCTACACCTTC.